The clone carrying this T cell receptor (beta chain) has a count of ten or more. The antigen remains unidentified. This entry is derived from a study of naive and memory T cell subsets. Whole-study findings and limits: From naive to CM, EM and EMRA, diversity decreased and Gini increased. In naive cells, over 90% of TCR sequences were seen only once. A few larger clonotypes appeared in naive repertoires, especially CD8, possibly memory cells re-expressing CD45RA.

Two oligonucleotides, mixed equimolar, formed the beta constant-region primer covering TRBC1 and TRBC2. TCRdb reprocessed the UMI-ligation and nested PCR reads with MiXCR, giving one entry per CDR3 protein. This sample has around 160,000 distinct CDR3 sequences, with approximately 15% found just once. This CDR3 comprises 14 residues. Germline CDR1 SGHTA, CDR2 FQGNSA. With 5 bases removed from V and 0 bases from J, the gap between germline ends came to 10 bases. Input material: naive CD4+ T cells from blood. The sequence was collected from a human donor in good health. The chain recombines TRBV7-2 with TRBJ1-1; D is undetermined. Here the CDR3 DNA reads TGTGCCAGCAGCCGCGTTTTAGTGAACACTGAAGCTTTCTTT. As protein: CASSRVLVNTEAFF.